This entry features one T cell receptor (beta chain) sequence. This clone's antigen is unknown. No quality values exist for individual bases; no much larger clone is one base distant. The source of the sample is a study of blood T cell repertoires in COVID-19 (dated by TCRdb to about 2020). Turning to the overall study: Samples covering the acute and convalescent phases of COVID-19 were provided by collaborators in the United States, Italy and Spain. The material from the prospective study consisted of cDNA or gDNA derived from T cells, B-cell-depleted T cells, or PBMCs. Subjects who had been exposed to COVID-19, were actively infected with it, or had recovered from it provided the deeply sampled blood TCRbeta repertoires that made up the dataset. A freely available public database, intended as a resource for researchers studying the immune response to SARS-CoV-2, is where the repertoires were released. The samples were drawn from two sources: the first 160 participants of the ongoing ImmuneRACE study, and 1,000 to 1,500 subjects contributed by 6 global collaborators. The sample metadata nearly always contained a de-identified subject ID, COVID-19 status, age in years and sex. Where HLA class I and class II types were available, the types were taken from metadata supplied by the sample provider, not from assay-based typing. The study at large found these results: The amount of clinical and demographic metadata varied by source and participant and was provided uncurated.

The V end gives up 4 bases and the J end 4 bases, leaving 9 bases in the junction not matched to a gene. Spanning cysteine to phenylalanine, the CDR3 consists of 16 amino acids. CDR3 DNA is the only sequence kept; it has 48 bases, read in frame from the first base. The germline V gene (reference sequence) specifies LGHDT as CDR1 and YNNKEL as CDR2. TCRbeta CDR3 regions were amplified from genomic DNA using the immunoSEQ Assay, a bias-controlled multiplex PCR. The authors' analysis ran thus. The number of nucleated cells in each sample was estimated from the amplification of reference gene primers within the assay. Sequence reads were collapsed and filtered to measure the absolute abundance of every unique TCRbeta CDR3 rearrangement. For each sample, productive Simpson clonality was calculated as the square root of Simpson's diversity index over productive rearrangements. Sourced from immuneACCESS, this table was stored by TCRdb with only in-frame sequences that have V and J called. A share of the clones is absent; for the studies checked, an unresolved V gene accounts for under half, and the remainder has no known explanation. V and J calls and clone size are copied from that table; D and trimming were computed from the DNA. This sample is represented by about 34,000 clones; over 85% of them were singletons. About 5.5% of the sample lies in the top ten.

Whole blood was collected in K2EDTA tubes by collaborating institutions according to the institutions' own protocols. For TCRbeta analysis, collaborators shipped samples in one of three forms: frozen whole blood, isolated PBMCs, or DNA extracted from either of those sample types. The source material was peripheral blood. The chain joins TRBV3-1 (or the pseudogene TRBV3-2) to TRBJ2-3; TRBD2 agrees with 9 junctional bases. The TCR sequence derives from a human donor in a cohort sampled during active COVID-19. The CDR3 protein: CASSPGRREGSDTQYF. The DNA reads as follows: TGTGCCAGCAGCCCAGGACGGCGGGAGGGTTCAGATACGCAGTATTTT.